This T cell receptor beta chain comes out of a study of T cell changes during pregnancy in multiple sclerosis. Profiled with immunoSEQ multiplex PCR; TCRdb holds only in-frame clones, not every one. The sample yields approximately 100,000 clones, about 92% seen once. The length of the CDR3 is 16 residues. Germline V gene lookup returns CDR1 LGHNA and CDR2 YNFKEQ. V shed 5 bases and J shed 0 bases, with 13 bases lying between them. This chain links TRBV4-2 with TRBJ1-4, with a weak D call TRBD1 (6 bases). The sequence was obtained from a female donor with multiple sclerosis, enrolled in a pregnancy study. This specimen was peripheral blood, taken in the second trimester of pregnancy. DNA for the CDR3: TGTGCCAGCAGCGAACGACAGGTCGCAACTAATGAAAAACTGTTTTTT. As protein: CASSERQVATNEKLFF.